This TCR beta chain was documented in a study of technical replicates of blood from several donors. Using immunoSEQ multiplex PCR, the repertoire was profiled, and TCRdb retains in-frame clones only, with some absent. This table holds roughly 80,000 clones, 95% to 96% found once. The sequence was obtained from a human donor in good health. The material sequenced was T cells isolated from PBMCs.

CDR3 amino acids: CASSPFTGELFF. CDR3 DNA: TGCGCCAGCAGTCCGTTCACCGGGGAGCTGTTTTTT. V usage is TRBV10-1 and J usage is TRBJ2-2; unclear D gene. The CDR3 sequence is 12 residues long. CDR1 and CDR2 (germline): WNHNN, SYGVQD (reference sequence). Trimming removed 5 bases at V and 4 bases at J, with 5 bases between.